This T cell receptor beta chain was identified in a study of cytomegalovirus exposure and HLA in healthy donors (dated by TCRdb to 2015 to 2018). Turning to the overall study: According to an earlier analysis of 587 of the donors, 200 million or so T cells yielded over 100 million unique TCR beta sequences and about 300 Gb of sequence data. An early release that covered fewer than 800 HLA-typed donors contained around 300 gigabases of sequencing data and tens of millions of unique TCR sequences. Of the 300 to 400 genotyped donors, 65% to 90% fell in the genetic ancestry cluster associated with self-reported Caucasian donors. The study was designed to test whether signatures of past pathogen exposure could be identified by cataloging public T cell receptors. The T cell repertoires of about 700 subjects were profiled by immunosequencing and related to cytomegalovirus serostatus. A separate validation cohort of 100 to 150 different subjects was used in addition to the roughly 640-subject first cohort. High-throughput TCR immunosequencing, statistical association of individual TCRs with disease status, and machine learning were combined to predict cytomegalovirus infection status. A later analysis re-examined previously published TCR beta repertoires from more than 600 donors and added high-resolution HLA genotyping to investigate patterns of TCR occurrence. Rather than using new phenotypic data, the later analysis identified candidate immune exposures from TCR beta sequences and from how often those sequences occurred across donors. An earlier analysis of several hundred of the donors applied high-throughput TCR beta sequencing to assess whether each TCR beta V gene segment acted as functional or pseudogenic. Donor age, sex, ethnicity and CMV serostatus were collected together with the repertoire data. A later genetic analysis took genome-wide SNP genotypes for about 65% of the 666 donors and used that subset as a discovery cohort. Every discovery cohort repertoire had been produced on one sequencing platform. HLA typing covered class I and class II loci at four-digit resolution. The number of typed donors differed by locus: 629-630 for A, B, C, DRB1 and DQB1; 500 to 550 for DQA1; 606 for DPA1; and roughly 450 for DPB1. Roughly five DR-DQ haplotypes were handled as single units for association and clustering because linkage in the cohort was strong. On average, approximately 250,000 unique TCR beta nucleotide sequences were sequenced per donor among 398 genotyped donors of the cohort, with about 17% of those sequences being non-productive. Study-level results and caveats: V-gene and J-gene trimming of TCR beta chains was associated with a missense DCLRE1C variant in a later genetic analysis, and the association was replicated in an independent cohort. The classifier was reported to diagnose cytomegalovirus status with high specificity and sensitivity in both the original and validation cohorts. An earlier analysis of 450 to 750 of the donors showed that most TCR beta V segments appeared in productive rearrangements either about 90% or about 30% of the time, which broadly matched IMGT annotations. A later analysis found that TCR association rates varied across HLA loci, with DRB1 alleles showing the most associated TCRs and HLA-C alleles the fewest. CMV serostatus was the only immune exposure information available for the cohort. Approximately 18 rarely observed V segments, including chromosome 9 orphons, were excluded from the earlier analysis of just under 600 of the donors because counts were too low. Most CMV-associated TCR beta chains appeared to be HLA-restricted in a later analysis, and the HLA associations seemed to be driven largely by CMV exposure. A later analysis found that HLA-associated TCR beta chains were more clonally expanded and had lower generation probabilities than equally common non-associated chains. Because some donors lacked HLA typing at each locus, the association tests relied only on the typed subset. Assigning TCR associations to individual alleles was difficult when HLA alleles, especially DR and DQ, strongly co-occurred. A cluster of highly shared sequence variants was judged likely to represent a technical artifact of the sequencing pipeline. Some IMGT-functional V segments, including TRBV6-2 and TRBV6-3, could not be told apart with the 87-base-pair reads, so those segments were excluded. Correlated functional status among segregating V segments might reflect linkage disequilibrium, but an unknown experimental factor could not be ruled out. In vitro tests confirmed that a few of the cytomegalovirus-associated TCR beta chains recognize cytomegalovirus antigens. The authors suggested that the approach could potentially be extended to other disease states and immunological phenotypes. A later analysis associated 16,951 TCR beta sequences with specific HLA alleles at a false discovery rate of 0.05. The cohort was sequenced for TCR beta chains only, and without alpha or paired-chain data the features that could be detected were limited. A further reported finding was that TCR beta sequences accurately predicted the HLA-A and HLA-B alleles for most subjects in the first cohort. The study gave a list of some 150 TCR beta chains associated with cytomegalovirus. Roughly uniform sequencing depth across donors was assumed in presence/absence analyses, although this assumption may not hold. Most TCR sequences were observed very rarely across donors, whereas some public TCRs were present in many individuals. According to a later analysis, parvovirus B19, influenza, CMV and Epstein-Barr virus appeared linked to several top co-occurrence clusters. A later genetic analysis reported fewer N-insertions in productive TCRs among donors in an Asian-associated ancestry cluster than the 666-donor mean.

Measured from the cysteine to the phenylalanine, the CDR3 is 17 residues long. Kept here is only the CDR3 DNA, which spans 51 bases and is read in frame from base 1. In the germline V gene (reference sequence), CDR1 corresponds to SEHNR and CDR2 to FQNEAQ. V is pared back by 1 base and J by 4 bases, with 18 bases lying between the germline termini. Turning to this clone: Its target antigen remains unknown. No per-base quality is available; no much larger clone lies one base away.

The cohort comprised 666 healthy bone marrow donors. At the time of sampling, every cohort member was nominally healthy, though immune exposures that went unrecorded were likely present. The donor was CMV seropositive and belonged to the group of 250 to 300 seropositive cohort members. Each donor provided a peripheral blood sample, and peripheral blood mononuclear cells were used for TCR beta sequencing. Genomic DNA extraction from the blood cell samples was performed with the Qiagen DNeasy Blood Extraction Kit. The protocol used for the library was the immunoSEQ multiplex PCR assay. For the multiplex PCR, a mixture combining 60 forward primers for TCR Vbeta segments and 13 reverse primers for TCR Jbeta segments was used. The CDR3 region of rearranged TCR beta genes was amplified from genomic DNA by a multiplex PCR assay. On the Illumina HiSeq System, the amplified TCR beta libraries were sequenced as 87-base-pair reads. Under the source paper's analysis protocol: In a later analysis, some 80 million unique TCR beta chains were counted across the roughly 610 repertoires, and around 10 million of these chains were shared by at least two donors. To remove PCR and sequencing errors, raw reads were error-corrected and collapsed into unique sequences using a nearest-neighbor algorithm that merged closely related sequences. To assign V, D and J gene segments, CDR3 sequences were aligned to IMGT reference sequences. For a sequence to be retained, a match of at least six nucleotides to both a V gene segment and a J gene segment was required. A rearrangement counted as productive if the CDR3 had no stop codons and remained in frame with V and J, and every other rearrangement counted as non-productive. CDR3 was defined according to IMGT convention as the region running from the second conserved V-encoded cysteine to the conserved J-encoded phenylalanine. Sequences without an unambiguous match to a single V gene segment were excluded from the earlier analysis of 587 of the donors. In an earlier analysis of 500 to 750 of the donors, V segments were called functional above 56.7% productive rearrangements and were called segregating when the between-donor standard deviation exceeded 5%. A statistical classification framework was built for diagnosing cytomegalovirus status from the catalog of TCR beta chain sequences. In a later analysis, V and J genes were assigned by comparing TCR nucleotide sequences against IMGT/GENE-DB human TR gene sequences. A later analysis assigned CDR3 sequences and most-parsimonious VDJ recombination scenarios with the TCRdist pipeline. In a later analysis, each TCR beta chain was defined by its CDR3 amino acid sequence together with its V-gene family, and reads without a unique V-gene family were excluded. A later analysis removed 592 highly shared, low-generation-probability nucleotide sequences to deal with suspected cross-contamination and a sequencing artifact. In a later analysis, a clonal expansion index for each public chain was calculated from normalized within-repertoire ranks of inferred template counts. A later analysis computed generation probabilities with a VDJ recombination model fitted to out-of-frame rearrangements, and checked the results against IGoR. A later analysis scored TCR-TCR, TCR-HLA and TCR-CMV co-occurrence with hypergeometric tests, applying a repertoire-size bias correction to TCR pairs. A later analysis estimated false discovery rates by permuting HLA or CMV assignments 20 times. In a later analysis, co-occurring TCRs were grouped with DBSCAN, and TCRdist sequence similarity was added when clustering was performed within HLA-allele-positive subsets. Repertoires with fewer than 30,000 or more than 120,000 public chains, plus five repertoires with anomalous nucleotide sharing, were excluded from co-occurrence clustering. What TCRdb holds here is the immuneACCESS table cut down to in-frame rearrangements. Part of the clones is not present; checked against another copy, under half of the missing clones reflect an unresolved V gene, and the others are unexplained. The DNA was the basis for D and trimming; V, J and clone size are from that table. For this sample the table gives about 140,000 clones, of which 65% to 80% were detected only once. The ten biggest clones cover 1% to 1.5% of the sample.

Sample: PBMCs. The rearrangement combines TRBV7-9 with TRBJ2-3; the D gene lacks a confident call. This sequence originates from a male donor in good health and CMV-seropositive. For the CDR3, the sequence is CASSLGSPLPGPDTQYF. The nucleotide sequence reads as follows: TGTGCCAGCAGCTTAGGATCACCCCTCCCCGGTCCAGATACGCAGTATTTT. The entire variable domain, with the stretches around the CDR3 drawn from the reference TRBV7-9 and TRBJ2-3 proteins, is DTGVSQNPRHKITKRGQNVTFRCDPISEHNRLYWYRQTLGQGPEFLTYFQNEAQLEKSRLLSDRFSAERPKGSFSTLEIQRTEQGDSAMYLCASSLGSPLPGPDTQYFGPGTRLTVL.